The TCR beta chain described here comes from a study of blood T cell repertoires in COVID-19. The CDR3 totals 15 residues. V lost 3 bases and J 3 bases, leaving 14 bases between the germline ends. The germline CDR1 and CDR2 sequences are ENHRY and SYGVKD. The protocol was immunoSEQ multiplex PCR, while the TCRdb copy is restricted to in-frame clones and leaves out a portion. The sample holds about 160,000 clones; roughly 80% are singletons and the top ten take about 8.3%. The sequence was obtained from a man aged 55 to 70 with acute or convalescent COVID-19. V gene TRBV10-3 combines with J gene TRBJ2-5; possibly TRBD2 for D (5 bases). Input material: peripheral blood. The CDR3 bases are TGTGCCATCAGTGATCCGTTCAAGACTAAAGAGACCCAGTACTTC. It encodes CAISDPFKTKETQYF.